This T cell receptor beta chain was sequenced during a study of cytomegalovirus exposure and HLA in healthy donors. Overall study results and limits: Reportedly, cytomegalovirus status was diagnosed with high sensitivity and specificity. Whilst most TCR sequences proved rare, a subset of public TCRs occurred across many donors.

Here immunoSEQ multiplex PCR was the method, and the copy in TCRdb shows in-frame clones only, minus some. The profile shows 150,000 to 200,000 clones, around 80% of them singletons. This clone came up a few times. No antigen is known for it. Germline lookup yields CDR1 LNHDA and CDR2 SQIVND (reference sequence). The CDR3 runs 16 residues. V was pared by 5 bases and J by 3 bases, with 20 bases between. The J gene is TRBJ2-7, the V gene TRBV19; TRBD2 is a possible D gene (5 bases). Sequencing was performed on PBMCs. This clonotype was sampled from a woman aged 25 to 39 in good health and CMV-seronegative. The CDR3 protein is CASSGLGWTENYEQYF. In DNA, the CDR3 is TGTGCCAGTAGTGGACTCGGTTGGACGGAAAACTACGAGCAGTACTTC.